These 10 T cell receptor beta chains were all obtained from the same sample, sequenced in a study of CD8 T cells in Susac syndrome. Reverse transcription of about 0.5 to 1 ug RNA was performed with random hexamers. From the immunoSEQ multiplex PCR reads, TCRdb called clonotypes with MiXCR, one entry per CDR3 protein. The repertoire includes about 300,000 distinct CDR3 sequences, approximately 85% of them detected once, and 0.21% sits in the top ten. The sequenced sample was CD8+ T cells from PBMCs. The receptors originated from a human donor with multiple sclerosis.

The J gene is TRBJ2-1, the V gene TRBV27, with 16 nucleotides matching TRBD2. CDR1 is MNHEY and CDR2 is SMNVEV in the germline V gene (reference sequence). V gave up 2 bases and J gave up 8 bases; unmatched junction bases: 0. The CDR3 has 15 residues. CDR3 amino acids: CASSLGTSGRDEQFF. The CDR3 region has the DNA TGTGCCAGCAGTTTAGGGACTAGCGGGAGGGATGAGCAGTTCTTC.

J is TRBJ1-2 and V is TRBV27, with D tentatively TRBD1 (5 bases). With 0 bases removed from V and 5 bases from J, the gap between germline ends came to 13 bases. CDR1 is MNHEY, CDR2 SMNVEV, per germline (reference sequence). The CDR3 loop spans 15 amino acids. The CDR3 bases are TGTGCCAGCAGTTTATCCGCAGGGATTGTATATGGCTACACCTTC. It specifies CASSLSAGIVYGYTF.

V is TRBV19 and J is TRBJ1-1; D is unresolved. CDR1 LNHDA and CDR2 SQIVND come from the germline V gene (reference sequence). The CDR3 runs to 13 residues. V gave up 7 bases and J gave up 0 bases, with 9 bases separating them. The CDR3 DNA sequence: TGTGCCAGTACAGAACAGATGAACACTGAAGCTTTCTTT. Amino acids: CASTEQMNTEAFF.

V is TRBV4-3 and J is TRBJ2-7; D gene unclear. Germline V gene lookup returns CDR1 LGHNA and CDR2 YSLEER. This CDR3 spans 15 amino acids. V shed 0 bases and J shed 3 bases, with 12 bases lying between them. The CDR3 is CASSQEMVRSYEQYF. The DNA for the CDR3 is TGCGCCAGCAGCCAAGAAATGGTCAGGAGCTACGAGCAGTACTTC.

The genes are TRBV29-1 and TRBJ1-1; D gene uncertain. The CDR3 is made up of 12 amino acids. Looked up from germline, CDR1 is SQVTM and CDR2 is ANQGSEA. V was shortened by 4 bases and J by 1 base, with 7 bases between the two germline ends. In DNA, the CDR3 is TGCAGCGTTGTACTGGCGAACACTGAAGCTTTCTTT. This sequence encodes CSVVLANTEAFF.

DNA for the CDR3: TGTGCCATGCCCTTTGGTGGGGATCGCACCGGGGAGCTGTTTTTT. Its translation: CAMPFGGDRTGELFF. V is TRBV7-9 and J is TRBJ2-2; D gene unclear. CDR1 is SEHNR, CDR2 FQNEAQ, per germline (reference sequence). This CDR3 has 15 amino acids. V dropped 10 bases and J dropped 4 bases, with 19 bases sitting between them.

J is TRBJ2-2 and V is TRBV4-2; tentatively, D is TRBD2 (6 bases). CDR1 is LGHNA and CDR2 is YNFKEQ in the germline V gene. The V end lost 2 bases, the J end lost 0 bases, and 19 bases lay between the germline ends. The CDR3 runs 19 residues. The CDR3 coding sequence is TGTGCCAGCAGCCAACAGCGAGTCGGGCTAGCGTCGAACACCGGGGAGCTGTTTTTT. Translating it yields CASSQQRVGLASNTGELFF.

This clonotype has a single count. The V gene is TRBV7-9, the J gene TRBJ2-1; 8 bases match TRBD2. There are 15 residues in the CDR3. J was trimmed by 0 bases and V by 3 bases; bases with no gene match: 1. In germline, CDR1 is SEHNR, CDR2 FQNEAQ (reference sequence). DNA for the CDR3: TGTGCCAGCAGCTTTAGCGGGGACTCCTACAATGAGCAGTTCTTC. This translates into CASSFSGDSYNEQFF.

The gene calls are TRBV7-9 and TRBJ2-3, with 10 positions matching TRBD2. This CDR3 is built from 15 residues. Losses at the gene ends were 3 bases for V and 4 bases for J; bases not matched to a gene: 4. Germline lookup yields CDR1 SEHNR and CDR2 FQNEAQ (reference sequence). The CDR3 sequence: CASSFRTSGSDTQYF. In DNA, the CDR3 is TGTGCCAGCAGCTTCAGGACTAGCGGATCAGATACGCAGTATTTT.

The chain has TRBV4-1 and TRBJ1-3, with D tentatively TRBD1 (5 bases). Trimming left V 2 bases short and J 4 bases short, with 15 bases between. This CDR3 region has 16 residues. CDR1 is MGHRA and CDR2 is YSYEKL in the germline V gene. CDR3 protein: CASSQHAQGEGNTIYF. DNA for the CDR3: TGCGCCAGCAGCCAACATGCCCAGGGAGAAGGAAACACCATATATTTT.